The present T cell receptor beta chain was sequenced within a study of control samples from healthy donors and cancer patients. The protocol was immunoSEQ multiplex PCR, while the TCRdb copy is restricted to in-frame clones and leaves out a portion. The table includes approximately 82,000 clones, roughly 93% detected once. This clone was found once. CDR3 length equals 14 residues. From germline, CDR1 is SGHRS and CDR2 YFSETQ. Trimming removed 0 bases from V and 6 bases from J, with 12 bases in between. This rearrangement joins TRBV5-1 to TRBJ1-2; D might be TRBD1 (5 bases). This clonotype was obtained from a woman aged 40 to 50 with lung cancer. Sequencing input: PBMCs. Here the CDR3 DNA reads TGCGCCAGCAGCTTGGGTGAGCGGGGGAATGGCTACACCTTC. Its protein is CASSLGERGNGYTF.